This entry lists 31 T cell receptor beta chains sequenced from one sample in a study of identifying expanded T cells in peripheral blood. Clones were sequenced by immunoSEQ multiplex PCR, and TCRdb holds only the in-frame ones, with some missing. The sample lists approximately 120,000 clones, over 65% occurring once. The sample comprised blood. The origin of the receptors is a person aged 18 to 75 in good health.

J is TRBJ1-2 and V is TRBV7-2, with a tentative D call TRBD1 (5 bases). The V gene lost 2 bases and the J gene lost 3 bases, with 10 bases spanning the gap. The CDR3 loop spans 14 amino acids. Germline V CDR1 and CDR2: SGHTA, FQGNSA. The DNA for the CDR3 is TGTGCCAGCAGCTTACGGGGCGCCGACTATGGCTACACCTTC. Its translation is CASSLRGADYGYTF.

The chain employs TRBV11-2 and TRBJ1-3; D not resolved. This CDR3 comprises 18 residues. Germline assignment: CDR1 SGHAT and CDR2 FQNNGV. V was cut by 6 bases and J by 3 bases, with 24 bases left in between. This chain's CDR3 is CASRPRDKWPRFGNTIYF. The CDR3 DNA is TGTGCCAGCAGACCGAGAGATAAGTGGCCGAGATTTGGAAACACCATATATTTT.

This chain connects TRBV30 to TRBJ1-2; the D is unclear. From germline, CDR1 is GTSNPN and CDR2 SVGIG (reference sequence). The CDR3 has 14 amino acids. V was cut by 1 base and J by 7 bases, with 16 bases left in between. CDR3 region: CAWSEWVSAGGYTF. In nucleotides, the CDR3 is TGTGCCTGGAGTGAATGGGTCTCCGCGGGTGGCTACACCTTC.

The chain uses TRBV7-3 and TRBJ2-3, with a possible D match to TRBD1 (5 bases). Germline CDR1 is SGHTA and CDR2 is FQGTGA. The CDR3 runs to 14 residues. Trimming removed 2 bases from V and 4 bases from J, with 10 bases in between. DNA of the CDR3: TGTGCCAGCAGCTTAGCCACGACAGCAGATACGCAGTATTTT. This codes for CASSLATTADTQYF.

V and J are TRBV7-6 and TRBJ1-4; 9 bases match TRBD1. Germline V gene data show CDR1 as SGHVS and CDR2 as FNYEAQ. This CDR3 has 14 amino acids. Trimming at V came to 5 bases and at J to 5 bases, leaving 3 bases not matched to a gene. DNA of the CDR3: TGTGCCAGCAGCGTCGGACAGGGGAATGAAAAACTGTTTTTT. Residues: CASSVGQGNEKLFF.

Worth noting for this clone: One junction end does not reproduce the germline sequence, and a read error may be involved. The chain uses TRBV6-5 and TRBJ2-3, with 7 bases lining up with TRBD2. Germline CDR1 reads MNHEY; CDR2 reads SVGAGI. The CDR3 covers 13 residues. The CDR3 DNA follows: TGTGCCAGCAGATCGGTGGGACTAAGGAACGATTGTTTT. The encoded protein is CASRSVGLRNDCF.

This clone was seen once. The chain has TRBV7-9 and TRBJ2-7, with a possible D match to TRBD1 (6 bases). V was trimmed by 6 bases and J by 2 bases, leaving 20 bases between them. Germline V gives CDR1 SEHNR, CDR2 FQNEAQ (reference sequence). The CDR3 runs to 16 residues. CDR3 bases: TGTGCCAGCAGTCGTACGGGACAAGGGGTTCCCTACGAGCAGTACTTC. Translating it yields CASSRTGQGVPYEQYF.

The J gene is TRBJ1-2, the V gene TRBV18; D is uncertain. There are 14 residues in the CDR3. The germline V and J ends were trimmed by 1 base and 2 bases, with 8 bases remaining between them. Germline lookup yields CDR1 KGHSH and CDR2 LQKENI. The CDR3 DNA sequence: TGTGCCAGCTCACCACGGAATGCCAACTATGGCTACACCTTC. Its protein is CASSPRNANYGYTF.

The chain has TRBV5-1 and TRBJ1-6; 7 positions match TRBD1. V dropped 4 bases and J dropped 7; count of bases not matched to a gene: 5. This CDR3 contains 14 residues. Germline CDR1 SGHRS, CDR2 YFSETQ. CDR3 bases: TGCGCCAGCAGCCCGGGGACAGCCAATTCACCCCTCCACTTT. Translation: CASSPGTANSPLHF. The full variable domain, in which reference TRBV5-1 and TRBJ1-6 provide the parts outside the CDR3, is KAGVTQTPRYLIKTRGQQVTLSCSPISGHRSVSWYQQTPGQGLQFLFEYFSETQRNKGNFPGRFSGRQFSNSRSEMNVSTLELGDSALYLCASSPGTANSPLHFGNGTRLTVT.

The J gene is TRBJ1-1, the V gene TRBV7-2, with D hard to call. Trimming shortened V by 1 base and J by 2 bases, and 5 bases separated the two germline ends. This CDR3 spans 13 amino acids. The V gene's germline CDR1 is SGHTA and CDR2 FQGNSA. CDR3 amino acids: CASSLDLNTEAFF. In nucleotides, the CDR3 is TGTGCCAGCAGCTTAGATCTCAACACTGAAGCTTTCTTT.

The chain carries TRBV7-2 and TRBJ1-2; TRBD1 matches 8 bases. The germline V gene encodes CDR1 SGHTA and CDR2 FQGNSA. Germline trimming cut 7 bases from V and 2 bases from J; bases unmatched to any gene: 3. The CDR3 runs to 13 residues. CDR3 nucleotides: TGTGCCAGCACTAGGACAGGGAACTATGGCTACACCTTC. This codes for CASTRTGNYGYTF.

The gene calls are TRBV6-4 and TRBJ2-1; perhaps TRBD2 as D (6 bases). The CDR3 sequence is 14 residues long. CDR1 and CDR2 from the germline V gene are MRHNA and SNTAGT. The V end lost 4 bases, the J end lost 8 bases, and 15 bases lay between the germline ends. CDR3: CASSVTGEIDEQFF. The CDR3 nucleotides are TGTGCCAGCAGTGTGACGGGGGAGATCGATGAGCAGTTCTTC.

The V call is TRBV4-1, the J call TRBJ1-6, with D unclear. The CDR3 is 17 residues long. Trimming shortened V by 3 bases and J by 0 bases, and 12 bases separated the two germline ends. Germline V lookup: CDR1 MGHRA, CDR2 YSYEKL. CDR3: CASSQGTQSSYNSPLHF. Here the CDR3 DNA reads TGCGCCAGCAGCCAGGGAACTCAGAGCTCCTATAATTCACCCCTCCACTTT.

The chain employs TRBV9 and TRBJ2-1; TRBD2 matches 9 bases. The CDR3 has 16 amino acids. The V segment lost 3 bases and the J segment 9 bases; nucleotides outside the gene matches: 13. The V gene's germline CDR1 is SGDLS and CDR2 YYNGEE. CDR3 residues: CASSASTGGGAGEQFF. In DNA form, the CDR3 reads TGTGCCAGCAGCGCCTCGACGGGCGGGGGGGCCGGTGAGCAGTTCTTC.

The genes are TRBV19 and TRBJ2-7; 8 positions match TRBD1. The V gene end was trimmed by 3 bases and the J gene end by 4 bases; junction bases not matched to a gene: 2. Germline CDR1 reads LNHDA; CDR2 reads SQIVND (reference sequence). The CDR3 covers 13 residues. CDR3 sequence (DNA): TGTGCCAGTAGTATCCGGACAGGGTACGAGCAGTACTTC. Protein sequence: CASSIRTGYEQYF.

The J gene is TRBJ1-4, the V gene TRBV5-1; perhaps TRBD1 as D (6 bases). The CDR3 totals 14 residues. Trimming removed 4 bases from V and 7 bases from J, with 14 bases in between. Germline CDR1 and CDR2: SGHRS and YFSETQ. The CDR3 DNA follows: TGCGCCAGCAGCCTGGGTGACAGGCTTGAAAAACTGTTTTTT. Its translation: CASSLGDRLEKLFF.

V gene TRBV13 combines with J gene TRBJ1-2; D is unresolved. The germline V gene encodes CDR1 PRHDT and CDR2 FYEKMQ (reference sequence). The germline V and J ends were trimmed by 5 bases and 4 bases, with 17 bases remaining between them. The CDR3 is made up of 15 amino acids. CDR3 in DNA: TGTGCCAGCAGCCCTCAATCGCCGGCGGGCTATGGCTACACCTTC. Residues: CASSPQSPAGYGYTF.

This CDR3 is CASSKGSGANVLTF. The CDR3 DNA reads as TGTGCCAGCAGTAAAGGGTCTGGGGCCAACGTCCTGACTTTC. The J gene is TRBJ2-6, the V gene TRBV25-1; no definite D call. There are 14 residues in the CDR3. Germline CDR1 is MGHDK and CDR2 is SYGVNS. Trimming took 5 bases from V and 1 from J, leaving 6 bases between them.

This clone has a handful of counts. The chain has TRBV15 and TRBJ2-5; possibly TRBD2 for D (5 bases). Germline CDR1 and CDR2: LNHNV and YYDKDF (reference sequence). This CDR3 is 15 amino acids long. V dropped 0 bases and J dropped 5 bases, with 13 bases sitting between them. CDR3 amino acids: CATSRDREGVETQYF. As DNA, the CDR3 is TGTGCCACCAGCAGAGATCGCGAGGGTGTGGAGACCCAGTACTTC.

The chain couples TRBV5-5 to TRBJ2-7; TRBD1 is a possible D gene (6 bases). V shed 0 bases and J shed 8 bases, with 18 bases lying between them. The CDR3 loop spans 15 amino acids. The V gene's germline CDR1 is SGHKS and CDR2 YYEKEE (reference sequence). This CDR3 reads CASSLGLTAGEKQYF. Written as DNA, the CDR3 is TGTGCCAGCAGCTTGGGCTTGACAGCAGGGGAAAAGCAGTACTTC.

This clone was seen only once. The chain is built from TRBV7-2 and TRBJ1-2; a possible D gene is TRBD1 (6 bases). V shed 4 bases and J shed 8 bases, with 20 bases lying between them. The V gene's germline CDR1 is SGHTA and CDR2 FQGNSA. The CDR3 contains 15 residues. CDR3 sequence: CASSSQFHGGRGYTF. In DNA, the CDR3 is TGTGCCAGCAGCTCCCAATTTCATGGGGGCCGGGGCTACACCTTC.

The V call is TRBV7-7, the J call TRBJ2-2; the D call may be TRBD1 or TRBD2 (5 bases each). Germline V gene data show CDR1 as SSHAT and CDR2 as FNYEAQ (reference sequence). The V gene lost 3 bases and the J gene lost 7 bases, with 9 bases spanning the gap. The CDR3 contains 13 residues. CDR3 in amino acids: CASSLARGGELFF. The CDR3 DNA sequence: TGTGCCAGCAGCTTGGCGAGGGGCGGGGAGCTGTTTTTT.

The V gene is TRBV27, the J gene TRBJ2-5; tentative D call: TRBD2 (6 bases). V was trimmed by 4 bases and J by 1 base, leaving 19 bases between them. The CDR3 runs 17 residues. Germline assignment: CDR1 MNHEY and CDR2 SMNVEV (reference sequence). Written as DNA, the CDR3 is TGTGCCAGCAGTTCCCCTCGGGGACTTCTCGCCCAAGAGACCCAGTACTTC. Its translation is CASSSPRGLLAQETQYF.

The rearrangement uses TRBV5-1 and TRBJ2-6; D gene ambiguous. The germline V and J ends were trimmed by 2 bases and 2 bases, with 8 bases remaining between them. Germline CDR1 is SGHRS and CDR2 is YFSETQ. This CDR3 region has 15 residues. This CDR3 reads CASSLGSAGANVLTF. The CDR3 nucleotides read TGCGCCAGCAGCTTAGGTTCAGCTGGGGCCAACGTCCTGACTTTC.

The CDR3 bases are TGTGCCAGCAGCGTAGAAGGATTCCACGAGCAGTACTTC. This codes for CASSVEGFHEQYF. The chain couples TRBV9 to TRBJ2-7; D is unresolved. V lost 0 bases and J lost 5, with 9 bases in between. The CDR3 extends over 13 amino acids. Germline-derived CDR1 and CDR2 are SGDLS and YYNGEE.

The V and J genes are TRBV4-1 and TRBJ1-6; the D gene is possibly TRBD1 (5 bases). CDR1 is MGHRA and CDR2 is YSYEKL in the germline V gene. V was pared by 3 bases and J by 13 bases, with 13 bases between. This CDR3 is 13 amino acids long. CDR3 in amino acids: CASSQRTGTPLHF. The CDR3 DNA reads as TGCGCCAGCAGCCAGAGGACTGGGACGCCCCTCCACTTT.

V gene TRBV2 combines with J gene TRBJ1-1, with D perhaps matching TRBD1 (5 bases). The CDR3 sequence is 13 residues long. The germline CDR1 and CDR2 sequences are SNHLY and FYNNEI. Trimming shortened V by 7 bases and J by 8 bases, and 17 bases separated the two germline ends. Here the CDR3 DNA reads TGTGCCAGCAAAGGGGCTGGCGGATTGGAAGCTTTCTTT. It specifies CASKGAGGLEAFF.

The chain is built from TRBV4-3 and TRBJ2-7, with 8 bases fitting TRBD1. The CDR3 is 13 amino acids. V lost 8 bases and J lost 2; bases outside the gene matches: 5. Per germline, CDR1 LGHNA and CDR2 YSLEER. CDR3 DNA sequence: TGCGCCAGCGGTACAGGGGGACCCTACGAGCAGTACTTC. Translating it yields CASGTGGPYEQYF.

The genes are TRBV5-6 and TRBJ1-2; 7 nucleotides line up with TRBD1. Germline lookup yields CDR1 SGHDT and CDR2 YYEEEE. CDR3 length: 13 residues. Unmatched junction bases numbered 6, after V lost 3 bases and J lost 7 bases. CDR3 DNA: TGTGCCAGCAGCTCCGACAGGGTCGGTGGCTACACCTTC. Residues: CASSSDRVGGYTF.

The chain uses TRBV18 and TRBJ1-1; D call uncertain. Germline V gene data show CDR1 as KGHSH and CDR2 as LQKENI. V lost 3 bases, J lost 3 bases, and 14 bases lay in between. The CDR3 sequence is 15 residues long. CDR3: CASSPRGGLDTEAFF. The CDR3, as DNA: TGTGCCAGCTCACCCCGCGGAGGGCTGGACACTGAAGCTTTCTTT.

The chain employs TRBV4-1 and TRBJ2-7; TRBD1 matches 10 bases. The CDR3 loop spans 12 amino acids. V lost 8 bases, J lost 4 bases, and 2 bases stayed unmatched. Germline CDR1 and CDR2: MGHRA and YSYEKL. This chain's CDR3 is CASGTGVYEQYF. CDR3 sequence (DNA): TGCGCCAGCGGGACAGGGGTTTACGAGCAGTACTTC.